Sequencing of this T cell receptor (beta chain) was carried out in a study of cytomegalovirus exposure and HLA in healthy donors. About the study: HLA-typed donors were the source of some 85 million unique TCRs, which an early data release held.

Study-wide points: 87-base-pair reads could not separate some V segments, including TRBV6-2 and TRBV6-3. The study designated 150 to 200 TCR beta chains cytomegalovirus-associated. A later analysis revealed that TCR association rates differed between HLA loci, peaking at DRB1 and bottoming out at HLA-C.

13 Jbeta primers and 60 Vbeta primers were used for the PCR. Repertoires were generated with immunoSEQ multiplex PCR, while TCRdb's copy carries only in-frame clones and drops some. The table includes 90,000 to 120,000 clones, about 80% detected once. With 7 bases clipped from V and 7 bases from J, the junction kept 9 bases outside the gene matches. Germline CDR1 reads MNHEY; CDR2 reads SVGAGI. The CDR3 is 14 residues long. On this clone itself: Antigen unknown.

The chain couples TRBV6-5 to TRBJ2-7, with 11 bases matching TRBD1. The TCR originated in a man aged 30-40 years in good health and CMV-seronegative. Source material: PBMCs. The DNA of the CDR3 is TGTGCCAGCACCCTAGGACAGGGGGCGTTGGAGCAGTACTTC. It translates to CASTLGQGALEQYF.